Following are 27 T cell receptor beta chains from one sample sequenced in a study of post-analysis software for immune sequencing data. Findings of the study overall: Elevated frequency relative to controls characterized a handful of TRBV segments in patients, TRBV5-6, TRBV5-1 and TRBV20-1 among them.

These receptors are not linked to any known antigen. The authors incorporated unique molecular identifiers into the TCR beta cDNA libraries. In TCRdb, the PCR reads were re-called with MiXCR into one record per CDR3 protein. The sample has about 810,000 distinct CDR3 sequences, roughly 50% seen once. Sample: blood. Every receptor here comes from a girl under 18 with multiple sclerosis.

This clonotype was observed a handful of times. V gene TRBV18 combines with J gene TRBJ2-1; the D is unclear. V dropped 0 bases and J dropped 4 bases, with 7 bases sitting between them. CDR1 is KGHSH and CDR2 is LQKENI in the germline V gene. This CDR3 has 14 residues. The CDR3 reads CASSPPAGYNEQFF. CDR3 DNA sequence: TGTGCCAGCTCACCACCGGCCGGTTACAATGAGCAGTTCTTC. The variable domain in full, with the rest retrieved from reference TRBV18 and TRBJ2-1, is NAGVMQNPRHLVRRRGQEARLRCSPMKGHSHVYWYRQLPEEGLKFMVYLQKENIIDESGMPKERFSAEFPKEGPSILRIQQVVRGDSAAYFCASSPPAGYNEQFFGPGTRLTVL.

The chain has TRBV6-6 and TRBJ1-1; a weak D match, TRBD1 (6 bases). The length of the CDR3 is 14 residues. Germline V gene sequence: CDR1 MNHNY, CDR2 SVGAGI (reference sequence). V dropped 2 bases and J dropped 3 bases, with 10 bases sitting between them. CDR3 residues: CASSYNREYTEAFF. For the CDR3, the DNA is TGTGCCAGCAGTTACAACAGGGAGTACACTGAAGCTTTCTTT.

The chain employs TRBV27 and TRBJ2-5; 11 nucleotides align to TRBD2. The germline gives CDR1 MNHEY, CDR2 SMNVEV (reference sequence). This CDR3 has 16 residues. Losses at the gene ends were 1 base for V and 11 bases for J; bases not matched to a gene: 12. The chain's CDR3 is CASSLLGLAEPNEQYF. In nucleotides, the CDR3 is TGTGCCAGCAGTTTATTGGGACTAGCGGAGCCGAATGAGCAGTACTTC.

Remarks on this clonotype: This may come from a read error, since a much larger clone is one base off. The chain is built from TRBV9 and TRBJ2-5, with TRBD2 matching over 8 bases. The CDR3 length is 13 residues. Germline V gene sequence: CDR1 SGDLS, CDR2 YYNGEE. The CDR3 nucleotides read TGTGCCAGCAGCGCGGGGGGGGAAGAGATCCAGTACTTC. Translation gives CASSAGGEEIQYF.

The chain recombines TRBV7-9 with TRBJ2-3; D unclear. V was cut by 2 bases and J by 0 bases, with 9 bases left in between. The CDR3 runs to 15 residues. Germline CDR1 is SEHNR and CDR2 is FQNEAQ (reference sequence). This CDR3 reads CASSLTWVSTDTQYF. CDR3 coding DNA: TGTGCCAGCAGCTTAACCTGGGTTAGCACAGATACGCAGTATTTT.

The J gene is TRBJ2-1, the V gene TRBV20-1; maybe TRBD2 (6 bases). Germline V CDR1 and CDR2: DFQATT, SNEGSKA (reference sequence). V dropped 1 base and J dropped 9 bases, with 10 bases sitting between them. This CDR3 spans 12 amino acids. Here the CDR3 DNA reads TGCAGTGCTAGAGGGGAAGCGGGTGAGCAGTTCTTC. Its translation is CSARGEAGEQFF.

The chain couples TRBV5-1 to TRBJ2-3; 10 bases line up with TRBD2. There are 17 residues in the CDR3. V gave up 2 bases and J gave up 2 bases; unmatched junction bases: 8. Germline values: CDR1 SGHRS, CDR2 YFSETQ. The DNA of the CDR3 is TGCGCCAGCAGCTTTGGGGGGACTAGCGAAAACACAGATACGCAGTATTTT. As protein: CASSFGGTSENTDTQYF.

This rearrangement joins TRBV10-3 to TRBJ1-2; D uncertain. The CDR3 is 16 amino acids. Germline CDR1 and CDR2: ENHRY and SYGVKD. Trimming cost V 5 bases and J 9 bases, with 25 bases left between them. The CDR3 DNA sequence: TGTGCCATCAGTCCCGGTTTGGCGCAAACGGAACTATGCTACACCTTC. Its translation is CAISPGLAQTELCYTF.

In this sample, this clonotype turned up a few times. The chain joins TRBV7-2 to TRBJ1-2; D unresolved. This CDR3 region has 13 residues. Per germline, CDR1 SGHTA and CDR2 FQGNSA. Trimming stripped 4 bases from V and 2 bases from J, with 8 bases between. CDR3 loop: CASSSTVNYGYTF. The CDR3 DNA sequence: TGTGCCAGCAGCTCCACGGTAAACTATGGCTACACCTTC.

This clonotype was seen a single time. The rearrangement uses TRBV20-1 and TRBJ1-2, with no clear D. The V gene's germline CDR1 is DFQATT and CDR2 SNEGSKA (reference sequence). Deletions cut 3 bases from V and 8 bases from J, with 22 bases between. The CDR3 runs 15 residues. CDR3 nucleotides: TGCAGTGCTAGCCCTAGCACAGATACGGGTACGGGCTACACCTTC. Translated, it gives CSASPSTDTGTGYTF.

The sample holds a few counts of this clonotype. The chain is built from TRBV7-8 and TRBJ2-5, with no clear D. CDR1 is SGHVS and CDR2 is FQNEAQ in the germline V gene. The CDR3 length is 13 residues. V shed 4 bases and J shed 9 bases, with 15 bases lying between them. The CDR3 region has the DNA TGTGCCAGCAGCTCGCTCCTCCTAGGTTCCCAGTACTTC. This gives the protein CASSSLLLGSQYF.

The V call is TRBV5-5, the J call TRBJ2-6; 9 bases line up with TRBD1. CDR3 length: 18 amino acids. Germline loops: CDR1 SGHKS, CDR2 YYEKEE (reference sequence). V shed 2 bases and J 2 bases; nucleotides not matched to a gene: 8. This chain's CDR3 is CASSFQETGGAGANVLTF. The CDR3 coding sequence is TGTGCCAGCAGCTTCCAGGAGACAGGGGGAGCTGGGGCCAACGTCCTGACTTTC.

The V and J genes are TRBV20-1 and TRBJ1-5; TRBD1 agrees at 7 bases. Trimming at V came to 0 bases and at J to 5 bases, leaving 10 bases not matched to a gene. The CDR3 is 16 amino acids. CDR1 is DFQATT and CDR2 is SNEGSKA in the germline V gene (reference sequence). CDR3: CSARDPRQGRDQPQHF. In nucleotides, the CDR3 is TGCAGTGCTAGAGATCCCCGACAGGGTCGCGATCAGCCCCAGCATTTT.

This rearrangement joins TRBV20-1 to TRBJ2-1; D is unclear. CDR3 length: 12 amino acids. Per germline, CDR1 DFQATT and CDR2 SNEGSKA (reference sequence). V lost 5 bases and J 9 bases, leaving 14 bases between the germline ends. DNA for the CDR3: TGCAGTGCTGGAGCTGGGGTTATTGAGCAGTTCTTC. The encoded protein is CSAGAGVIEQFF.

The V gene is TRBV24-1, the J gene TRBJ2-7; 11 nucleotides align to TRBD2. The CDR3 contains 18 residues. Germline V gene lookup returns CDR1 KGHDR and CDR2 SFDVKD. V lost 4 bases to trimming and J lost 7 bases; unmatched junction nucleotides: 17. CDR3: CATSERPFGGTSGLEQYF. In DNA, the CDR3 is TGTGCCACCAGTGAGCGGCCGTTCGGAGGGACTAGCGGCTTGGAGCAGTACTTC.

Points on this clonotype: One junction end disagrees with the germline gene, perhaps due to a read error. The rearrangement joins TRBV5-5 to TRBJ1-6; D is uncertain. The length of the CDR3 is 14 residues. In germline, CDR1 is SGHKS, CDR2 YYEKEE (reference sequence). The CDR3 sequence: CASSLSGGNSPPHF. The CDR3 DNA reads TGTGCCAGCAGCTTGTCAGGAGGGAATTCACCCCCCCACTTT.

With respect to this clonotype: One end of the junction fails to match germline, which may point to a read error. V is TRBV3-1 and J is TRBJ2-1; 10 bases agree with TRBD1. The CDR3 covers 15 residues. Looked up from germline, CDR1 is LGHDT and CDR2 is YNNKEL (reference sequence). CDR3 sequence reads: CASSQLLDRGNELFF. In nucleotides, the CDR3 is TGTGCCAGCAGCCAACTCCTGGACAGGGGGAATGAGCTGTTCTTC.

V and J are TRBV5-5 and TRBJ2-5; 12 bases align to TRBD1. Gene TRBJ2-7 matches the end of the DNA better, so the J call may be wrong. The length of the CDR3 is 16 residues. Germline CDR1 and CDR2: SGHKS and YYEKEE (reference sequence). The CDR3 sequence is CASSLAEGTGGHEQYF. The CDR3 nucleotides are TGTGCCAGCAGCTTGGCCGAAGGGACAGGGGGCCACGAGCAGTACTTC.

CDR3 in DNA: TGTGCCAGCACCGCCTCGACAAGGGCTAATGAAAAACTGTTTTTT. Amino acids: CASTASTRANEKLFF. The genes are TRBV6-5 and TRBJ1-4, with D uncertain. Germline CDR1 reads MNHEY; CDR2 reads SVGAGI. The germline V and J ends were trimmed by 7 bases and 3 bases, with 15 bases remaining between them. The CDR3 is 15 residues long.

The chain employs TRBV6-6 and TRBJ2-4; TRBD2 might be the D (5 bases). In germline, CDR1 is MNHNY, CDR2 SVGAGI (reference sequence). The V end was cut by 0 bases, the J end by 0 bases, with 12 bases between. This CDR3 is 17 amino acids long. CDR3 loop: CASSYSSTRLAKNIQYF. CDR3 nucleotides: TGTGCCAGCAGTTACTCGAGTACTAGACTAGCCAAAAACATTCAGTACTTC.

The V call is TRBV5-5, the J call TRBJ2-5, with a tentative D call TRBD2 (6 bases). The better agreement between TRBJ2-7 and the DNA end casts doubt on the J call. Germline-derived CDR1 and CDR2 are SGHKS and YYEKEE (reference sequence). The CDR3 runs 13 residues. The CDR3 nucleotides are TGTGCCAGCAGCACGGAGGGGCCAGGCGAGCAGTACTTC. Protein product: CASSTEGPGEQYF.

In this sample, this clonotype turned up a few times. This chain connects TRBV29-1 to TRBJ1-2; 11 positions agree with TRBD1. Germline CDR1 SQVTM, CDR2 ANQGSEA. V was pared by 7 bases and J by 2 bases, with 3 bases of the junction left unmatched. The CDR3 consists of 13 residues. The CDR3 here is CSAGDRGNYGYTF. The CDR3 DNA follows: TGCAGCGCTGGGGACAGGGGGAACTATGGCTACACCTTC.

The chain uses TRBV6-6 and TRBJ1-4; the D gene is possibly TRBD1 (5 bases). V was shortened by 7 bases and J by 5 bases, with 14 bases between the two germline ends. Per germline, CDR1 MNHNY and CDR2 SVGAGI (reference sequence). The CDR3 is 14 amino acids. The CDR3 region has the DNA TGTGCCAGCAACCCCGCGGCAGGGAATGAAAAACTGTTTTTT. Its translation: CASNPAAGNEKLFF.

This clonotype was counted only a few times. The V and J genes are TRBV29-1 and TRBJ2-5; TRBD2 matches at 7 bases. The J call may be incorrect, as the DNA end agrees better with TRBJ2-7. CDR1 is SQVTM and CDR2 is ANQGSEA in the germline V gene. This CDR3 has 12 amino acids. This CDR3 is CSVGGGTSEQYF. CDR3 nucleotides: TGCAGCGTTGGGGGGGGTACCAGCGAGCAGTACTTC.

This clonotype was counted between two and nine times. The chain carries TRBV12-3 or TRBV12-4 and TRBJ2-7; D perhaps matches TRBD2 (6 bases). Trimming took 1 base from V and 4 from J, leaving 14 bases between them. The CDR3 runs to 15 residues. The CDR3 loop is CASSLVGGKTYEQYF. CDR3 nucleotides: TGTGCCAGCAGTTTAGTAGGCGGGAAAACGTACGAGCAGTACTTC.

The chain has TRBV6-5 and TRBJ2-5; tentatively, D is TRBD2 (6 bases). The J call may be incorrect, as the DNA end agrees better with TRBJ2-7. CDR3 length equals 14 residues. Per the germline V gene, CDR1 is MNHEY and CDR2 is SVGAGI. The DNA for the CDR3 is TGTGCCAGCAGTTCCGGGGTCCTGCGGGGCGAGCAGTACTTC. This sequence encodes CASSSGVLRGEQYF.

The gene calls are TRBV29-1 and TRBJ2-7; TRBD2 matches at 15 bases. The germline V gene has CDR1 SQVTM and CDR2 ANQGSEA. Trimming cost V 7 bases and J 4 bases; bases outside gene matches: 11. CDR3 length: 16 amino acids. CDR3 amino acids: CSAGGGLAGGEYEQYF. The DNA for the CDR3 is TGCAGCGCTGGAGGGGGACTAGCGGGGGGAGAGTACGAGCAGTACTTC.